These 7 T cell receptor beta chains were all obtained from the same sample, sequenced in a study of identical twins. TCRdb reprocessed the 5' RACE reads with MiXCR, giving one entry per CDR3 protein. In the table there are about 300,000 distinct CDR3 sequences, approximately 13% of which are singletons. The same sample was also used in a study of yellow fever vaccine responses in identical twins.

Sequences were obtained from CD8+ T cells sorted from blood. The receptors shown here come from a young woman in good health.

The chain combines TRBV7-9 with TRBJ2-5; 8 nucleotides agree with TRBD2. V lost 2 bases, J lost 3 bases, and 5 bases stayed unmatched. The CDR3 sequence is 15 residues long. The germline CDR1 and CDR2 sequences are SEHNR and FQNEAQ (reference sequence). Here the CDR3 DNA reads TGTGCCAGCAGCTTAATCCCGGGACTAGAAGAGACCCAGTACTTC. As protein: CASSLIPGLEETQYF.

This chain uses TRBV3-1 with TRBJ1-1; D is unresolved. The CDR3 is 16 amino acids. V gave up 3 bases and J gave up 3 bases, with 17 bases separating them. Germline V gene data show CDR1 as LGHDT and CDR2 as YNNKEL (reference sequence). The CDR3 protein is CASSHRVRESDTEAFF. The DNA of the CDR3 is TGTGCCAGCAGCCACCGGGTGAGAGAGTCTGACACTGAAGCTTTCTTT. Full variable domain (missing parts from reference TRBV3-1 and TRBJ1-1): DTAVSQTPKYLVTQMGNDKSIKCEQNLGHDTMYWYKQDSKKFLKIMFSYNNKELIINETVPNRFSPKSPDKAHLNLHINSLELGDSAVYFCASSHRVRESDTEAFFGQGTRLTVV.

The rearrangement joins TRBV7-2 to TRBJ2-2; D remains unclear. Trimming shortened V by 8 bases and J by 5 bases, and 12 bases separated the two germline ends. The CDR3 extends over 13 amino acids. Germline CDR1 reads SGHTA; CDR2 reads FQGNSA. Here the CDR3 DNA reads TGTGCCAGCGAGTCGTGGTATACCGGGGAGCTGTTTTTT. Translation: CASESWYTGELFF.

This clonotype was picked up a small number of times. The gene calls are TRBV11-2 and TRBJ2-7; D could derive from TRBD1 or TRBD2 (7 bases each). The CDR3 is 12 amino acids. The germline V and J ends were trimmed by 2 bases and 7 bases, with 9 bases remaining between them. The germline CDR1 and CDR2 sequences are SGHAT and FQNNGV. The CDR3 loop reads CASSLQGGEQYV. CDR3 DNA: TGTGCCAGCAGCTTACAGGGGGGGGAGCAGTACGTC.

The gene calls are TRBV15 and TRBJ1-1; D is unclear. V lost 2 bases to trimming and J lost 4 bases, with 14 bases between them. Germline assignment: CDR1 LNHNV and CDR2 YYDKDF (reference sequence). The CDR3 is 15 amino acids. The CDR3 region is CATSRPTHDGTEAFF. The CDR3 DNA is TGTGCCACCAGCAGACCCACCCACGATGGCACTGAAGCTTTCTTT.

The V call is TRBV4-1, the J call TRBJ2-1; 9 positions match TRBD1. V trimming: 0 bases; J trimming: 0 bases; junction bases outside the gene matches: 9. Germline V gives CDR1 MGHRA, CDR2 YSYEKL. This CDR3 has 19 amino acids. DNA for the CDR3: TGCGCCAGCAGCCAAGAGGCTCCCGGGACAGGGAGCTCCTACAATGAGCAGTTCTTC. As protein: CASSQEAPGTGSSYNEQFF.

There are a few counts of this clonotype. This chain uses TRBV5-1 with TRBJ2-7; no definite D call. The CDR3 sequence is 13 residues long. Germline loops: CDR1 SGHRS, CDR2 YFSETQ. With 6 bases removed from V and 2 bases from J, the gap between germline ends came to 12 bases. The CDR3 DNA sequence: TGCGCCAGCAAGGCGGATTCTACCTACGAGCAGTACTTC. Amino acid sequence: CASKADSTYEQYF.